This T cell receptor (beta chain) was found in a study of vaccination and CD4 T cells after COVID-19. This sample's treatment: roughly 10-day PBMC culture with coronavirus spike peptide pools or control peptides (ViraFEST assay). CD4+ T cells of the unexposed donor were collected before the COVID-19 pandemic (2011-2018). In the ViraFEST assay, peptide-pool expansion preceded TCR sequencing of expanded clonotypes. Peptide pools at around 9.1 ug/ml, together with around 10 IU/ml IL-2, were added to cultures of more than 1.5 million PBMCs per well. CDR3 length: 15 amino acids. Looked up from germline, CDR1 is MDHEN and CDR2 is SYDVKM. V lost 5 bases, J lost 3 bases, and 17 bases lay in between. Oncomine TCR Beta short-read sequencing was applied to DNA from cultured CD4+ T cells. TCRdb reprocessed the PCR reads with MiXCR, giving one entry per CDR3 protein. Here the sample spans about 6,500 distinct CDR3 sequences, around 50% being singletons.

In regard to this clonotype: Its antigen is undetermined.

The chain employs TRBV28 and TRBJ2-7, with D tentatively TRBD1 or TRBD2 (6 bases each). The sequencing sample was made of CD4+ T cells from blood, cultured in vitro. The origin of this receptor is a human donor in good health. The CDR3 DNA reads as TGTGCCAGCAGTCCGCCGGGGGCCTTAAACTACGAGCAGTACTTC. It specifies CASSPPGALNYEQYF.